A selection of T cell receptor beta chains follows, all from one sample in a study of blood T cell repertoires in COVID-19. Here immunoSEQ multiplex PCR was the method, and the copy in TCRdb shows in-frame clones only, minus some. The sample includes 250,000 to 300,000 clones, 87% of them seen just once. Sequences were obtained from peripheral blood. These receptors came from a woman in her thirties or forties who had recovered from COVID-19. CDR3s include the opening cysteine and the closing phenylalanine or tryptophan. D genes are given only for firm matches. Clone size is given for some rows only: seen once, a few or many times, or a class if the clone is expanded.

j_gene,v_gene,abundance,d_gene,CDR3aa,CDR3nt
TRBJ1-2,TRBV6-5,NA,NA,CASRTPGGSYGYTF,TGTGCCAGCAGAACCCCGGGAGGCAGTTATGGCTACACCTTC
TRBJ2-5,TRBV5-1,NA,NA,CASSLGAGASQETQYF,TGCGCCAGCAGCTTGGGGGCGGGGGCCTCCCAAGAGACCCAGTACTTC
TRBJ2-7,TRBV5-1,NA,TRBD1,CASSLDRGQGAEEQYF,TGCGCCAGCAGCTTGGACCGGGGACAGGGGGCGGAAGAGCAGTACTTC
TRBJ1-1,TRBV5-1,NA,NA,CASSFGLNTEAFF,TGCGCCAGCAGCTTTGGACTAAACACTGAAGCTTTCTTT
TRBJ2-2,TRBV7-7,NA,TRBD2,CASSFASGGAGELFF,TGTGCCAGCAGCTTCGCTAGCGGGGGGGCCGGGGAGCTGTTTTTT
TRBJ2-7,TRBV4-3,few,NA,CASSRGEKDEQYF,TGCGCCAGCAGCCGGGGAGAGAAAGACGAGCAGTACTTC
TRBJ1-2,TRBV3-1/TRBV3-2,NA,TRBD1,CASSRDRGLNYGYTF,TGTGCCAGCAGCAGGGACAGGGGGCTAAACTATGGCTACACCTTC
TRBJ1-1,TRBV6-4,NA,NA,CASSDSSRNTEAFF,TGTGCCAGCAGTGACTCGAGTCGGAACACTGAAGCTTTCTTT
TRBJ2-3,TRBV5-6,NA,NA,CASSSSTDTQYF,TGTGCCAGCAGCTCTAGCACAGATACGCAGTATTTT
TRBJ1-1,TRBV6-2/TRBV6-3,NA,TRBD1,CASSSNPGQGSLDTEAFF,TGTGCCAGCAGCTCTAATCCGGGACAGGGGAGCTTGGACACTGAAGCTTTCTTT